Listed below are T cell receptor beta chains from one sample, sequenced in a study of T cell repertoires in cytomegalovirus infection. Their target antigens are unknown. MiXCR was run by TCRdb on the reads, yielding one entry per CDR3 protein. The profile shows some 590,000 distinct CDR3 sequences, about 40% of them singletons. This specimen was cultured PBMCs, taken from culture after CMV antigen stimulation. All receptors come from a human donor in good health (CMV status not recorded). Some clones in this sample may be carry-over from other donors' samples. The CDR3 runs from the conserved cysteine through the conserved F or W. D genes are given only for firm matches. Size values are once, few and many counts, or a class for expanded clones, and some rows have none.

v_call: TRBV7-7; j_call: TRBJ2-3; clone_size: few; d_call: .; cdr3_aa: CAVARGTSSDTQYF; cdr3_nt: TGTGCCGTAGCACGCGGGACTTCGTCAGATACGCAGTATTTT
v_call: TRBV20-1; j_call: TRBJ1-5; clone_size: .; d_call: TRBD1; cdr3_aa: CSAVRWGQGNQPQHF; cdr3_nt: TGCAGTGCCGTACGCTGGGGACAGGGAAATCAGCCCCAGCATTTT
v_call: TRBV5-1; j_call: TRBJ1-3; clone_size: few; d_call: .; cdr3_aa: CASSLDPDSLPGTIYF; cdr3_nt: TGCGCCAGCAGCTTGGATCCGGACAGCCTGCCGGGCACCATATATTTT
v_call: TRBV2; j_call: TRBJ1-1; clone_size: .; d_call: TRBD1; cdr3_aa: CASSDDRGEAFF; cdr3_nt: TGTGCCAGCAGTGACGACAGGGGTGAAGCTTTCTTT
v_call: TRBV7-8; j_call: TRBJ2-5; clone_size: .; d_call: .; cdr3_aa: CASSPEAGAGVWETQYF; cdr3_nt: TGTGCCAGCAGCCCAGAGGCCGGTGCAGGCGTCTGGGAGACCCAGTACTTC
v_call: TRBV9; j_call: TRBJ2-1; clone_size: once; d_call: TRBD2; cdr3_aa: CASSGTSGGGEQFF; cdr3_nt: TGTGCCAGCAGCGGTACTAGCGGGGGGGGTGAGCAGTTCTTC
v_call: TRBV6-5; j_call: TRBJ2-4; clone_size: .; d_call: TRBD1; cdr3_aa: CASSRGQTLAKNIQYF; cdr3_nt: TGTGCCAGCAGTCGGGGACAGACGCTAGCCAAAAACATTCAGTACTTC
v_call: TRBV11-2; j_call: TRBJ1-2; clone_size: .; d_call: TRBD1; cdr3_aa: CASSFDRGRSYTF; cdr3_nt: TGTGCCAGCAGCTTCGACAGGGGCCGAAGCTACACCTTC
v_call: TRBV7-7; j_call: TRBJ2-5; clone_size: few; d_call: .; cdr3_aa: CASSMVLQETQYF; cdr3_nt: TGTGCCAGCAGTATGGTGTTACAAGAGACCCAGTACTTC
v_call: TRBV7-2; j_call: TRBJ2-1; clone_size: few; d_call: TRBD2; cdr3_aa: CASSQRTSGSPSSYNEQFF; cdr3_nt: TGTGCCAGCAGTCAAAGGACTAGCGGGAGTCCGAGCTCCTACAATGAGCAGTTCTTC
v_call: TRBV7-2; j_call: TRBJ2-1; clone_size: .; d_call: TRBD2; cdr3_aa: CASSPLLGLGKNEQFF; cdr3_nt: TGTGCCAGCAGCCCCCTTTTGGGACTAGGAAAAAATGAGCAGTTCTTC
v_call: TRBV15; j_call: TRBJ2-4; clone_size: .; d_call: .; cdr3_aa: CATSRDLLRGLGNIQYF; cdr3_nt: TGTGCCACCAGCAGAGATCTCCTTAGGGGACTCGGAAACATTCAGTACTTC
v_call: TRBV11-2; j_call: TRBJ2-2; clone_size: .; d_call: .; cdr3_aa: CASKPGGLGTGELFF; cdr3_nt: TGTGCCAGCAAACCGGGGGGCTTAGGCACCGGGGAGCTGTTTTTT
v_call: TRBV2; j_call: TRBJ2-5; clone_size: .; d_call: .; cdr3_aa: CASGGSGGRETQYF; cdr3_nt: TGTGCCAGCGGAGGTTCCGGGGGAAGAGAGACCCAGTACTTC
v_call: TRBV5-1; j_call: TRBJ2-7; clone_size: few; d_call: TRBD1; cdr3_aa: CASSPTGQTYEQYF; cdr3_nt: TGCGCCAGCAGCCCGACGGGACAGACCTACGAGCAGTACTTC
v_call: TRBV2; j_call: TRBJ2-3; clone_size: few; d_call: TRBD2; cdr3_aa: CASRIAGRTDTQYF; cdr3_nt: TGTGCCAGCAGGATAGCGGGGAGGACAGATACGCAGTATTTT
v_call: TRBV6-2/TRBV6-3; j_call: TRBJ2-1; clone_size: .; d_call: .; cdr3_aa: CATEQGGYDEQFF; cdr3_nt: TGTGCCACCGAACAGGGGGGGTACGATGAGCAGTTCTTC
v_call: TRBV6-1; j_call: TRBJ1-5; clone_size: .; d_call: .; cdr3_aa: CASSRTGSNQPQHF; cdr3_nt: TGTGCCAGCAGTCGCACAGGTAGCAATCAGCCCCAGCATTTT
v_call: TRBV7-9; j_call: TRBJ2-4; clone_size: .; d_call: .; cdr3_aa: CASSLDPQIAKNIQYF; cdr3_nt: TGTGCCAGCAGCTTAGACCCGCAGATAGCCAAAAACATTCAGTACTTC
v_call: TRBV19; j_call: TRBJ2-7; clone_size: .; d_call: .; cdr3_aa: CASSIDVLAGEQYF; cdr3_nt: TGTGCCAGTAGTATAGACGTGCTGGCGGGCGAGCAGTACTTC
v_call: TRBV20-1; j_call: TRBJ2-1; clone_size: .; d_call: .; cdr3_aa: CSARNQGGISYNEQFF; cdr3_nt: TGCAGTGCTAGGAATCAGGGTGGAATCTCCTACAATGAGCAGTTCTTC
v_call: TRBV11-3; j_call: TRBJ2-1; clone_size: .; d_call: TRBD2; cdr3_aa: CASSSISGGAGGEQFF; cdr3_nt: TGTGCCAGCAGCTCAATATCCGGGGGGGCCGGTGGGGAGCAGTTCTTC
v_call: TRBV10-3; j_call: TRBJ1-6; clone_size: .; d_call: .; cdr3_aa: CAISDHRESSYNSPLHF; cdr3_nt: TGTGCCATCAGTGATCATAGGGAGAGCTCCTATAATTCACCCCTCCACTTT
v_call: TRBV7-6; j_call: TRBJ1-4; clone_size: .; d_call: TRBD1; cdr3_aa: CASSQGQGSTNEKLFF; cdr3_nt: TGTGCCAGCAGCCAAGGACAGGGATCAACTAATGAAAAACTGTTTTTT
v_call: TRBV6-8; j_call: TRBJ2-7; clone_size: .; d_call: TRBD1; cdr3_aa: CASSRPTGTAYEQYF; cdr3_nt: TGTGCCAGCAGCCGCCCGACAGGGACGGCCTACGAGCAGTACTTC
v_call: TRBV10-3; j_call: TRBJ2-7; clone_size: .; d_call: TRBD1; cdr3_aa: CAISWGQGSYEQYF; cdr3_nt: TGTGCCATCAGTTGGGGACAGGGATCCTACGAGCAGTACTTC
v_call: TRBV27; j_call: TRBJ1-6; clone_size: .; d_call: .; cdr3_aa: CASSLWVGGNNSPLHF; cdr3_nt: TGTGCCAGCAGTTTATGGGTGGGGGGTAATAATTCACCCCTCCACTTT
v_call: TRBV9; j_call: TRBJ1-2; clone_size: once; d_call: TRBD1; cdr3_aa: CASSAGTGTNYGYTF; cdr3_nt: TGTGCCAGCAGCGCGGGGACAGGGACAAACTATGGCTACACCTTC
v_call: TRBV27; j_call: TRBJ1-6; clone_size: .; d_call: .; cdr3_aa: CASSWGWGNSPLHF; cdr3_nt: TGTGCCAGCAGTTGGGGGTGGGGGAATTCACCCCTCCACTTT
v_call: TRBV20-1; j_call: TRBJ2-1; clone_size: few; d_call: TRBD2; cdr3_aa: CSAPGLAGYNEQFF; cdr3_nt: TGCAGTGCCCCCGGACTAGCGGGCTACAATGAGCAGTTCTTC
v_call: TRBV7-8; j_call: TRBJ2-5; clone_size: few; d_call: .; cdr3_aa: CASSLLSGPQYF; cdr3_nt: TGTGCCAGCAGCTTACTATCGGGGCCCCAGTACTTC
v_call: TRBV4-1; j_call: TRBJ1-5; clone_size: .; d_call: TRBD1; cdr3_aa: CASSQDAEGAGNQPQHF; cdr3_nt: TGCGCCAGCAGCCAAGATGCTGAGGGGGCCGGCAATCAGCCCCAGCATTTT
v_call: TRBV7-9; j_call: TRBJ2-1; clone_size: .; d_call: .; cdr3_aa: CASSSPGRVNEQFF; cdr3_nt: TGTGCCAGCAGCTCACCGGGGCGGGTTAATGAGCAGTTCTTC
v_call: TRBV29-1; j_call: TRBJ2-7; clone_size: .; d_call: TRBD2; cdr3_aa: CSVEDVEGTSVYEQYF; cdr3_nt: TGCAGCGTTGAAGATGTCGAAGGGACTAGCGTTTACGAGCAGTACTTC
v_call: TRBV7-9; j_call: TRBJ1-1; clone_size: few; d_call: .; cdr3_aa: CASSPPGIMTTEAFF; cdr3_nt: TGTGCCAGCAGCCCCCCGGGGATCATGACGACTGAAGCTTTCTTT
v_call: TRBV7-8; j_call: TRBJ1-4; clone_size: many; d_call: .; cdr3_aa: CASSPWGGAANEKLFF; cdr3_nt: TGTGCCAGCAGCCCGTGGGGGGGGGCGGCTAATGAAAAACTGTTTTTT
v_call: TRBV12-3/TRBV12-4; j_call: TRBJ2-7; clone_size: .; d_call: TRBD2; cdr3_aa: CASSFSSGAREQYF; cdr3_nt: TGTGCCAGCAGTTTTTCTAGCGGTGCTCGCGAGCAGTACTTC
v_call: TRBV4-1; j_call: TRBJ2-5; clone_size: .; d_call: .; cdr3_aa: CASSHSGTPKETQYF; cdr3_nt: TGCGCCAGCAGCCATTCCGGGACACCGAAAGAGACCCAGTACTTC
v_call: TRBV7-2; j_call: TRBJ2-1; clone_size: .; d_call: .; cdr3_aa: CASSFWRDSDEQFF; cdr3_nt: TGTGCCAGCAGCTTTTGGCGGGATAGTGATGAGCAGTTCTTC
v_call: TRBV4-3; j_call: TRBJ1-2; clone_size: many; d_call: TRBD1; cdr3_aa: CASRDRNYGYTF; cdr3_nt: TGCGCCAGCAGGGACAGGAACTATGGCTACACCTTC
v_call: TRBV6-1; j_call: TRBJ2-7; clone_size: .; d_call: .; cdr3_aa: CASRLLQDSEQYF; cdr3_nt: TGTGCCAGCCGTCTCCTACAGGATTCCGAGCAGTACTTC